The sequence of this TCR beta chain was determined in a study of blood T cell repertoires in COVID-19. Background on the study: Researchers got acute and convalescent COVID-19 samples from the United States, Italy and Spain. Nucleic acid was either cDNA or gDNA, and it came from T cells, B-cell-depleted T cells, or PBMCs.

Unmatched junction bases numbered 4, after V lost 4 bases and J lost 4 bases. The germline CDR1 and CDR2 sequences are SGHTS and YDEGEE. The CDR3 consists of 14 residues. Original analysis: Amplification of reference gene primers was used by the study to estimate nucleated cell counts. TCRdb keeps only in-frame clones here, not all; method: immunoSEQ multiplex PCR. V and J calls and clone size follow that table, whereas D and trimming were derived from the DNA. This sample carries about 40,000 clones, around nine tenths of them seen once, and the ten largest clones take around 9.6%. This rearrangement joins TRBV5-8 to TRBJ1-4; TRBD1 agrees at 7 bases. The source is a human donor in a cohort sampled during active COVID-19. Sequences were obtained from peripheral blood. The CDR3 sequence: CASSGDSINEKLFF. In DNA, the CDR3 is TGTGCCAGCAGCGGGGACAGTATTAATGAAAAACTGTTTTTT.